This TCR beta chain was identified during a study of OX40 agonist ivuxolimab in advanced cancers. Overall study findings and caveats: The mean number of expanded clones was higher in CD8+ T cells than in CD4+. Near-lowest levels of clonal expansion characterized partial responders at 0.1-3.0 mg/kg.

With 6 bases clipped from V and 2 bases from J, the junction kept 6 bases outside the gene matches. Germline CDR1 reads SEHNR; CDR2 reads FQNEAQ (reference sequence). This CDR3 region has 15 residues. As concerns this clone: Its matching antigen is unknown.

Profiling relied on immunoSEQ multiplex PCR, and the TCRdb table lists in-frame clones only, not all of them. In the table there are about 77,000 clones, around 87% of which are singletons. The sequencing used CD4+ or CD8+ T cells sorted from blood, collected in a trial of the OX40 agonist ivuxolimab. This chain uses TRBV7-9 with TRBJ1-2, with 10 bases aligning to TRBD1. This TCR was recovered from an adult with an advanced solid tumor such as melanoma, head and neck, liver or kidney cancer. The CDR3 here is CASRYGTGVNYGYTF. For the CDR3, the DNA is TGTGCCAGCAGATACGGGACAGGGGTCAACTATGGCTACACCTTC.